This T cell receptor (beta chain) came from a study of molecular identifiers for immune sequencing clone quantification (dated by TCRdb to 2016 to 2019). The study in broad terms: In a replicate experiment, RNA from roughly 18,000 or 92,000 naive CD8 T cells was split into five aliquots, four of which were sequenced. The study was a methods study using CD8 T cells to benchmark molecular-identifier clustering-based TCR repertoire sequencing (MIDCIRS) and TCR RNA copy counting. Broader findings and caveats from the paper: Spiked-in Jurkat TCR RNA equivalent to a single cell was reported to be detectable even among fewer than 1.2 million naive CD8 T cells. Modeling indicated about 3 TCR RNA copies recovered per cell, compared with about 9.4 by digital PCR, which implies a capture efficiency of 25% to 35%. Identical TCR molecules sharing a barcode could cause highly expanded clone sizes to be underestimated. Without barcode sub-clustering, chimeric consensus sequences inflated TCR diversity; chimeras reached as high as 47%. Clones above 20 RNA copies held over 98% of molecules in CMV-specific effector cells but under 1% in naive cells.

Naive CD8 T cells were FACS-sorted as CD8+CD4-CCR7+CD45RA+ on a BD FACSAria II into RLT Plus buffer. To compare sensitivity, a portion of naive CD8 T cell RNA was divided equally between MIDCIRS and a Smart-seq2-style 5'RACE protocol. Enrichment of CD8 T cells was done with RosetteSep CD8+ T Cell Enrichment Cocktail plus Ficoll-Paque, and ACK red cell lysis came afterward. The library came from PCR. The run used an Illumina MiSeq. The Qiagen AllPrep DNA/RNA kit was used to purify total RNA. Before any analysis, reads coming from multiple sequencing runs of the same library were combined into one pool. The authors processed their data as follows. Reads were retained only if the reads had an exact TCR constant sequence, and the retained reads were trimmed to 150 nt and grouped according to their 12-nt molecular barcodes. Reads inside each barcode group were sub-clustered using a 15% Levenshtein threshold, and a quality-weighted consensus sequence was constructed for each RNA molecule. Non-functional sequences were discarded, and so were lower-count sequences lying one edit away from another sequence. Based on a fit of two negative binomial distributions, barcode sub-clusters having less than 20% of the maximum read count were discarded. The public sequencing data were trimmed at Q25 with fastp and processed into clonotypes with MiXCR by TCRdb, which kept only in-frame beta chains. Entries that share a CDR3 protein sequence are merged under the most common genes and DNA. The V and J calls follow TCRdb's processing rather than the paper's. The sample data list just under 20,000 distinct CDR3 sequences, and about 21% of these were observed just once. The ten most abundant clones make up approximately 6.4% of the sample.

This clonotype was picked up many times. Its cognate antigen has yet to be identified. Per-base quality was not reported, and no clone a single base away is much larger than it. Sequencing used naive CD8+ T cells from blood, with Jurkat cell RNA spiked in. The cell subset or site label corresponds to: FACS-sorted CD8+CD4-CCR7+CD45RA+ naive T cells. This TCR was sampled from a human donor in good health. Some libraries in this study had Jurkat cell RNA spiked in.

The DNA sequence is TGTGCCAGCAGTTTCCTTCCCAGAAACAGGGGGGAAGGCTACGAGCAGTACTTC. Protein translation: CASSFLPRNRGEGYEQYF. The receptor chain draws on TRBV6-5 and TRBJ2-7, with 8 bases matching TRBD1. Trimming accounts for 4 bases at V and 3 bases at J, while the number of junction bases matched to no gene is 17. Including the terminal cysteine and phenylalanine, the CDR3 comprises 18 residues. Only CDR3 DNA remains: 54 bases, in frame from the first base. CDR1 and CDR2 were assigned from the germline V gene as MNHEY and SVGAGI.